A single sample is the source of the 12 T cell receptor beta chains below, sequenced in a study of blood T cell repertoires in COVID-19. Measured with immunoSEQ multiplex PCR; TCRdb has only the in-frame clones, and not every one. The table has roughly 250,000 clones, roughly 90% seen once. Source material: peripheral blood. The receptors were sampled from a woman aged 40 to 50 who had recovered from COVID-19.

This clone appeared a single time. This rearrangement joins TRBV4-1 to TRBJ2-2, with 11 bases that match TRBD2. The ends lost 4 bases at V and 3 bases at J; junction bases unmatched: 1. This CDR3 spans 15 amino acids. The V gene's germline CDR1 is MGHRA and CDR2 YSYEKL. The CDR3 DNA reads TGCGCCAGCAGCCTGGGACTAGCGGACACCGGGGAGCTGTTTTTT. Translated: CASSLGLADTGELFF.

This chain uses TRBV9 with TRBJ2-1, with 11 bases aligning to TRBD1. Trimming took 3 bases from V and 7 from J; bases not matched to a gene: 6. CDR1 SGDLS and CDR2 YYNGEE come from the germline V gene. The CDR3 covers 15 residues. In DNA, the CDR3 is TGTGCCAGCAGCGAAGGACAGGGGGCGAGGAATGAGCAGTTCTTC. This gives the protein CASSEGQGARNEQFF.

The V gene is TRBV28, the J gene TRBJ2-7; D is undetermined. The CDR3 length is 12 residues. Trimming cost V 5 bases and J 3 bases, with 8 bases left between them. The germline CDR1 and CDR2 sequences are MDHEN and SYDVKM. CDR3 in DNA: TGTGCCAGCAGTCCCCGGGTCTACGAGCAGTACTTC. As protein: CASSPRVYEQYF.

The chain uses TRBV2 and TRBJ2-7; TRBD2 matches at 11 bases. Looked up from germline, CDR1 is SNHLY and CDR2 is FYNNEI. V lost 10 bases and J lost 0; bases outside the gene matches: 8. The CDR3 spans 15 residues. The CDR3 DNA reads TGTGCCACCGAAAGACTAGCGGGAATCTCCTACGAGCAGTACTTC. Its translation is CATERLAGISYEQYF.

The V call is TRBV11-3, the J call TRBJ1-4, with a weak D call TRBD1 (6 bases). CDR1 SGHNT and CDR2 YENEEA come from the germline V gene. The CDR3 is 13 residues long. Trimming pared 5 bases from V and 10 bases from J, leaving 14 bases between. The CDR3 DNA reads TGTGCCAGCAGCCCCCCTACAGGGAGAAAACTGTTTTTT. It specifies CASSPPTGRKLFF.

In its sample, this clone was seen a few times. The gene calls are TRBV3-1 (or the pseudogene TRBV3-2) and TRBJ2-6; TRBD2 matches at 8 bases. Unmatched junction bases numbered 5, after V lost 1 base and J lost 0 bases. CDR1 is LGHDT and CDR2 is YNNKEL in the germline V gene (reference sequence). The CDR3 extends over 18 amino acids. In nucleotides, the CDR3 is TGTGCCAGCAGCCAAGGACTAGCGACCGGCTCTGGGGCCAACGTCCTGACTTTC. This gives the protein CASSQGLATGSGANVLTF.

The rearrangement links TRBV10-3 to TRBJ1-2; 7 nucleotides match TRBD1. The V and J ends lost 0 bases and 6 bases, in that order; junction bases with no gene match: 4. This CDR3 has 14 residues. CDR1 and CDR2 from the germline V gene are ENHRY and SYGVKD. CDR3 in amino acids: CAISESKGANGYTF. The CDR3 nucleotides are TGTGCCATCAGTGAGTCAAAGGGGGCAAATGGCTACACCTTC.

The chain joins TRBV29-1 to TRBJ2-3; TRBD1 is a possible D gene (5 bases). V gave up 1 base and J gave up 4 bases, with 6 bases separating them. The germline gives CDR1 SQVTM, CDR2 ANQGSEA. The CDR3 runs 12 residues. The CDR3 sequence: CSVEVGPDTQYF. CDR3 DNA sequence: TGCAGCGTTGAAGTGGGGCCAGATACGCAGTATTTT.

The chain uses TRBV19 and TRBJ2-2; TRBD2 is a possible D gene (6 bases). The germline V gene encodes CDR1 LNHDA and CDR2 SQIVND (reference sequence). V lost 3 bases and J lost 7, with 9 bases in between. The CDR3 runs 13 residues. The DNA for the CDR3 is TGTGCCAGTAGTATTGGGGGGAACGGGGAGCTGTTTTTT. As protein: CASSIGGNGELFF.

The chain employs TRBV4-2 and TRBJ2-7; 13 bases agree with TRBD2. Germline CDR1 and CDR2: LGHNA and YNFKEQ. The CDR3 sequence is 17 residues long. Trimming cost V 5 bases and J 1 base; bases outside gene matches: 8. CDR3 bases: TGTGCCAGCAGCTTGGGACTAGCGGGGTACTCATCCTACGAGCAGTACTTC. Translated: CASSLGLAGYSSYEQYF.

This clone was recorded once. The gene calls are TRBV9 and TRBJ2-7, with 16 bases fitting TRBD2. This CDR3 spans 15 amino acids. J was trimmed by 7 bases and V by 3 bases; bases with no gene match: 4. Germline V lookup: CDR1 SGDLS, CDR2 YYNGEE. CDR3 nucleotides: TGTGCCAGCAGCGCCGGGACTAGCGGGGGGGATGAGCAGTACTTC. This translates into CASSAGTSGGDEQYF.

This sequence joins TRBV9 and TRBJ2-1; a possible D gene is TRBD2 (5 bases). With 0 bases removed from V and 1 base from J, the gap between germline ends came to 8 bases. The CDR3 sequence is 15 residues long. The germline CDR1 and CDR2 sequences are SGDLS and YYNGEE. The chain's CDR3 is CASSVGIASYNEQFF. CDR3 nucleotides: TGTGCCAGCAGCGTAGGTATAGCGTCCTACAATGAGCAGTTCTTC.